This T cell receptor beta chain was sequenced in a study of graft-versus-host responses after intestinal transplantation. About the research overall: Transplant recipients had multivisceral, liver-intestinal, or isolated intestinal grafts. Anti-thymocyte globulin induction, then tacrolimus and steroids for about three years, went to all recipients.

A note on this clone: Its antigen is as yet unknown.

V gave up 7 bases and J gave up 6 bases; unmatched junction bases: 7. The CDR3 totals 14 residues. Germline assignment: CDR1 SGHRS and CDR2 YFSETQ. The study's findings and limits: Recipient marrow contained GvH clones, some of which appeared first in ileum or blood. Some patients had graft-donor T cell macrochimerism, and their allografts showed high graft-versus-host to host-versus-graft clonal ratios.

Data came from immunoSEQ multiplex PCR; TCRdb stores just in-frame clones and leaves some out. Of about 12,000 clones detected, approximately 84% appear once; the ten largest clones hold over 8.5%. Sequenced material: PBMCs, taken approximately 320 days after intestinal transplant. V is TRBV5-1 and J is TRBJ1-5, with 10 nucleotides matching TRBD1. The receptor was derived from a human patient who received an intestinal transplant, so some T cells may come from the graft donor. The CDR3 bases are TGCGCCAGCTCTGAGACAGGGGGCAGTCAGCCCCAGCATTTT. Its protein is CASSETGGSQPQHF. Combining the CDR3 with reference TRBV5-1 and TRBJ1-5 gives the whole variable domain KAGVTQTPRYLIKTRGQQVTLSCSPISGHRSVSWYQQTPGQGLQFLFEYFSETQRNKGNFPGRFSGRQFSNSRSEMNVSTLELGDSALYLCASSETGGSQPQHFGDGTRLSIL.